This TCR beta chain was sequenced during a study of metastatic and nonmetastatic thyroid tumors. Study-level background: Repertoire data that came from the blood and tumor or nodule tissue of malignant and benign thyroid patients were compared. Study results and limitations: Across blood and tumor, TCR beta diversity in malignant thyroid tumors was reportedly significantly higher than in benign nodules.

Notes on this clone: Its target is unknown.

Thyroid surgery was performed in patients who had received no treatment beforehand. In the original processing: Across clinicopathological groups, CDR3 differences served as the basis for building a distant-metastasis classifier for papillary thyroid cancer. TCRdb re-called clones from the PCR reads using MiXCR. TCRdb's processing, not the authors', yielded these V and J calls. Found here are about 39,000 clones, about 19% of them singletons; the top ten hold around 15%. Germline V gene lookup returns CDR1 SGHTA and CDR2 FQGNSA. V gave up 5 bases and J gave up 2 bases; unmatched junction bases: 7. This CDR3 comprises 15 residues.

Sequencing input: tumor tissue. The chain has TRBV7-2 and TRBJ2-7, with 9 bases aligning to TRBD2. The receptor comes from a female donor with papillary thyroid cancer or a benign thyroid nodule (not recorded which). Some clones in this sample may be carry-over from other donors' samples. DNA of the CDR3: TGTGCCAGCAGCCCCTTGGGGACTAGCCCCTACGAGCAGTACTTC. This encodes CASSPLGTSPYEQYF.